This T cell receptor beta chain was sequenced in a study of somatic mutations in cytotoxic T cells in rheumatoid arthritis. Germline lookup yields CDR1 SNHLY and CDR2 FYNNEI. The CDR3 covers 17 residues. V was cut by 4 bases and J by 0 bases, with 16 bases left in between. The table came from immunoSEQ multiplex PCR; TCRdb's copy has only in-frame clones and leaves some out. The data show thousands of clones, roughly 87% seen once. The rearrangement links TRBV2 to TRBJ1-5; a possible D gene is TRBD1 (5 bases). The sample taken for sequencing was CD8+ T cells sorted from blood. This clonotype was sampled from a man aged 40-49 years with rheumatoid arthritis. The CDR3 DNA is TGTGCCAGCAGTGGCACTCTGGACACCTATAGCAATCAGCCCCAGCATTTT. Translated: CASSGTLDTYSNQPQHF.